Listed here are 18 T cell receptor beta chains from one sample, sequenced in a study of beta chain features in type 1 diabetes. Expressed TCRB transcripts got sequenced, as all isolated RNA was reverse transcribed. Using immunoSEQ multiplex PCR, the repertoire was profiled, and TCRdb retains in-frame clones only, with some absent. The repertoire consists of hundreds of thousands of clones, with about a sixth occurring once and the leading ten covering about 0.097%. What was sequenced was naive CD4+ T cells from blood. The receptors stem from a man between 18 and 35 years old in good health.

This rearrangement joins TRBV5-1 to TRBJ2-7; 13 bases are a match to TRBD2. The CDR3 has 16 amino acids. V lost 3 bases, J lost 1 base, and 4 bases stayed unmatched. Germline CDR1 reads SGHRS; CDR2 reads YFSETQ. CDR3 sequence: CASSSGLAGQSYEQYF. CDR3 nucleotide sequence: TGCGCCAGCAGCTCGGGACTAGCGGGGCAATCCTACGAGCAGTACTTC.

The table lists this clone with a few counts. This chain uses TRBV5-4 with TRBJ2-5, with 10 bases aligning to TRBD2. CDR1 SGHNT and CDR2 YYREEE come from the germline V gene (reference sequence). The CDR3 covers 15 residues. V was pared by 4 bases and J by 1 base, with 4 bases of the junction left unmatched. This chain's CDR3 is CASSPRTSGQETQYF. The CDR3 region has the DNA TGTGCCAGCAGCCCCCGGACTAGCGGCCAAGAGACCCAGTACTTC. The full variable domain, in which reference TRBV5-4 and TRBJ2-5 provide the parts outside the CDR3, is ETGVTQSPTHLIKTRGQQVTLRCSSQSGHNTVSWYQQALGQGPQFIFQYYREEENGRGNFPPRFSGLQFPNYSSELNVNALELDDSALYLCASSPRTSGQETQYFGPGTRLLVL.

Only a few counts were recorded for this clone. V and J are TRBV2 and TRBJ2-2; D gene unclear. Trimming stripped 4 bases from V and 3 bases from J, with 9 bases between. Per germline, CDR1 SNHLY and CDR2 FYNNEI. CDR3 length: 14 residues. CDR3 residues: CASSGERDTGELFF. The DNA of the CDR3 is TGTGCCAGCAGTGGAGAGCGCGACACCGGGGAGCTGTTTTTT.

A few counts support this clone. J is TRBJ2-3 and V is TRBV5-1; TRBD1 aligns across 8 bases. From germline, CDR1 is SGHRS and CDR2 YFSETQ. The CDR3 runs to 14 residues. The J segment lost 5 bases and the V segment lost 3 bases, leaving 5 bases of the junction unmatched. The CDR3 loop reads CASSSGQERDTQYF. The CDR3 region has the DNA TGCGCCAGCAGCTCGGGACAGGAACGAGATACGCAGTATTTT.

This clone has just a few counts. The rearrangement joins TRBV7-2 to TRBJ1-1; no clear D. This CDR3 spans 13 amino acids. The germline gives CDR1 SGHTA, CDR2 FQGNSA. The V and J ends lost 10 bases and 0 bases respectively, with 12 bases between them. The CDR3 coding sequence is TGTGCCAACAGAGACACCATGAACACTGAAGCTTTCTTT. Protein: CANRDTMNTEAFF.

A few counts support this clone. This rearrangement joins TRBV4-3 to TRBJ2-3; 7 bases match TRBD2. There are 13 residues in the CDR3. The germline CDR1 and CDR2 sequences are LGHNA and YSLEER. V lost 0 bases and J lost 7; bases outside the gene matches: 1. This CDR3 reads CASSQDGGYTQYF. The CDR3 DNA reads TGCGCCAGCAGCCAAGACGGGGGGTATACGCAGTATTTT.

V and J are TRBV19 and TRBJ2-1; 9 bases agree with TRBD1. Germline assignment: CDR1 LNHDA and CDR2 SQIVND (reference sequence). This CDR3 contains 16 residues. Trimming took 7 bases from V and 6 from J; bases not matched to a gene: 13. The CDR3 is CASKQVVGQGPNEQFF. The CDR3 DNA reads TGTGCCAGTAAACAGGTCGTAGGACAGGGGCCCAATGAGCAGTTCTTC.

This clone was detected a few times. V usage is TRBV4-2 and J usage is TRBJ2-3; D gene uncertain. CDR1 and CDR2 from the germline V gene are LGHNA and YNFKEQ. The CDR3 loop spans 15 amino acids. V was trimmed by 3 bases and J by 0 bases, leaving 10 bases between them. The CDR3 DNA is TGTGCCAGCAGCCAGAGTCCGCTCAGCACAGATACGCAGTATTTT. Its protein product is CASSQSPLSTDTQYF.

This sequence joins TRBV6-5 and TRBJ1-1; possible D gene TRBD1, 6 bases. The CDR3 sequence is 16 residues long. CDR1 is MNHEY and CDR2 is SVGAGI in the germline V gene. Trimming cost V 2 bases and J 4 bases, with 17 bases left between them. CDR3 region: CASSYGSRGKGTEAFF. DNA of the CDR3: TGTGCCAGCAGTTACGGATCCAGGGGAAAGGGCACTGAAGCTTTCTTT.

This clone came up a few times. The chain uses TRBV28 and TRBJ2-1, with 9 nucleotides matching TRBD1. The J segment lost 9 bases and the V segment lost 6 bases, leaving 12 bases of the junction unmatched. The length of the CDR3 is 15 residues. Germline V lookup: CDR1 MDHEN, CDR2 SYDVKM. The CDR3 sequence is CASRYSGTGRTEQFF. For the CDR3, the DNA is TGTGCCAGCAGATACTCCGGGACAGGGAGAACTGAGCAGTTCTTC.

This clone appeared a few times. The chain recombines TRBV7-6 with TRBJ1-5; 8 nucleotides agree with TRBD1. The CDR3 consists of 14 residues. Germline V gene data show CDR1 as SGHVS and CDR2 as FNYEAQ. V lost 7 bases, J lost 2 bases, and 4 bases stayed unmatched. CDR3 amino acids: CASKHRGGNQPQHF. The CDR3 region has the DNA TGTGCCAGCAAACACAGGGGGGGCAATCAGCCCCAGCATTTT.

V usage is TRBV28 and J usage is TRBJ2-5, with 12 nucleotides matching TRBD2. Trimming took 5 bases from V and 5 from J; bases not matched to a gene: 3. Germline V lookup: CDR1 MDHEN, CDR2 SYDVKM. The CDR3 consists of 14 residues. The CDR3 DNA is TGTGCCAGCAGTGCCCTAGCGGGAGGGGAGACCCAGTACTTC. Its protein is CASSALAGGETQYF.

This clone was counted only a few times. Other nucleotide sequences in the sample specify the same CDR3. The chain combines TRBV28 with TRBJ2-3, with D possibly being TRBD2 (5 bases). The germline CDR1 and CDR2 sequences are MDHEN and SYDVKM. The CDR3 loop spans 12 amino acids. Trimming removed 4 bases at V and 3 bases at J, with 5 bases between. CDR3 protein: CASSSGTDTQYF. The CDR3 DNA follows: TGTGCCAGCAGTTCGGGAACAGATACGCAGTATTTT. Drawing the rest from reference TRBV28 and TRBJ2-3, the complete variable domain is DVKVTQSSRYLVKRTGEKVFLECVQDMDHENMFWYRQDPGLGLRLIYFSYDVKMKEKGDIPEGYSVSREKKERFSLILESASTNQTSMYLCASSSGTDTQYFGPGTRLTVL.

This clone was seen a handful of times. The chain recombines TRBV5-4 with TRBJ2-3; D not resolved. Trimming left V 5 bases short and J 0 bases short, with 7 bases between. The CDR3 spans 13 residues. The germline gives CDR1 SGHNT, CDR2 YYREEE (reference sequence). The DNA for the CDR3 is TGTGCCAGCAGGAGTCCCAGCACAGATACGCAGTATTTT. It is translated as CASRSPSTDTQYF.

The chain joins TRBV18 to TRBJ2-5; 10 bases fit TRBD2. Germline assignment: CDR1 KGHSH and CDR2 LQKENI. The V and J ends lost 3 bases and 5 bases, in that order; junction bases with no gene match: 6. The CDR3 consists of 15 residues. CDR3 loop: CASSPAAGGQETQYF. As DNA, the CDR3 is TGTGCCAGCTCACCCGCAGCGGGAGGGCAGGAGACCCAGTACTTC.

CDR3 region: CAISESILTQETQYF. CDR3 bases: TGTGCCATCAGTGAGTCGATCCTAACACAAGAGACCCAGTACTTC. The V gene is TRBV10-3, the J gene TRBJ2-5; D is unresolved. From germline, CDR1 is ENHRY and CDR2 SYGVKD. The germline V and J ends were trimmed by 0 bases and 2 bases, with 10 bases remaining between them. The CDR3 has 15 residues.

There are a few counts of this clone. V gene TRBV5-1 combines with J gene TRBJ2-1, with 7 bases matching TRBD1. Germline lookup yields CDR1 SGHRS and CDR2 YFSETQ. V lost 4 bases to trimming and J lost 1 base; unmatched junction nucleotides: 5. This CDR3 spans 15 amino acids. The CDR3 region is CASSAGTASYNEQFF. CDR3 DNA: TGCGCCAGCAGCGCCGGGACAGCATCCTACAATGAGCAGTTCTTC.

The chain has TRBV21-1 and TRBJ1-5; the D call in the table, TRBD1, was not verified against the DNA. TRBV21-1 is given as a pseudogene. The CDR3 length is 14 residues. The CDR3 DNA reads as TGTGCCAGCAGCAAAAAGGGGGACCGTCAGCCCCAGCATTTT. It is translated as CASSKKGDRQPQHF.